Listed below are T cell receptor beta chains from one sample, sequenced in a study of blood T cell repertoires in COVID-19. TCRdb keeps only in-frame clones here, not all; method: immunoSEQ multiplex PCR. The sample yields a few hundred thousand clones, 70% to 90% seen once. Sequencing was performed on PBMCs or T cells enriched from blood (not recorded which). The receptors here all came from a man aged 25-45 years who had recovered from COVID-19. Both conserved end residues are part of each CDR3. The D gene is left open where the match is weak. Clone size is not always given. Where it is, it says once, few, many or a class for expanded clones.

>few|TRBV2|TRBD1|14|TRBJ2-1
CASTEQGENNEQFF
TGTGCCAGCACAGAACAGGGGGAAAACAATGAGCAGTTCTTC
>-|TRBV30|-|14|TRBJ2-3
CAWNWGLDTDTQYF
TGTGCCTGGAATTGGGGACTCGACACAGATACGCAGTATTTT
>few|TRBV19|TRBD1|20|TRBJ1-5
CASSPYPGQGPRNSNQPQHF
TGTGCCAGTAGCCCATATCCGGGACAGGGACCAAGAAATAGCAATCAGCCCCAGCATTTT
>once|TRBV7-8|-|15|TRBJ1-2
CASSLKGAKNYGYTF
TGTGCCAGCAGCTTAAAAGGGGCGAAAAACTATGGCTACACCTTC
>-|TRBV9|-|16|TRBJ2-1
CASSAQQVLIGDEQFF
TGTGCCAGCAGCGCCCAACAGGTCCTTATTGGCGATGAGCAGTTCTTC
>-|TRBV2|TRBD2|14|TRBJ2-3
CASSVLAGQDTQYF
TGTGCCAGCAGTGTCCTAGCGGGGCAGGATACGCAGTATTTT
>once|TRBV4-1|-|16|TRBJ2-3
CASSQARQLGVNTQYF
TGCGCCAGCAGCCAAGCGCGCCAGCTTGGAGTAAATACGCAGTATTTT
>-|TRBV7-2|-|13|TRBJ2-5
CASSSTGLETQYF
TGTGCCAGCAGTTCGACGGGACTTGAGACCCAGTACTTC
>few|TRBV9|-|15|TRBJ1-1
CASSVAGGLRTEAFF
TGTGCCAGCAGCGTAGCGGGGGGCTTAAGGACTGAAGCTTTCTTT
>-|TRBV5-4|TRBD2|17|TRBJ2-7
CASSPGTSGGRPYEQYF
TGTGCCAGCAGCCCCGGGACTAGCGGGGGCCGACCCTACGAGCAGTACTTC
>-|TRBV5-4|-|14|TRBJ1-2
CASSLGHGDYGYTF
TGTGCCAGCAGCTTGGGGCACGGGGACTATGGCTACACCTTC
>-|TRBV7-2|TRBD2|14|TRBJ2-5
CASSLERLAETQYF
TGTGCCAGCAGCTTAGAACGACTAGCGGAGACCCAGTACTTC
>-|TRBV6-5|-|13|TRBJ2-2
CASSNTGTGELFF
TGTGCCAGCAGCAATACGGGAACCGGGGAGCTGTTTTTT
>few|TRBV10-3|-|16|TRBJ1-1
CAISAGRGRGNTEAFF
TGTGCCATCAGTGCCGGCAGGGGTAGAGGGAACACTGAAGCTTTCTTT
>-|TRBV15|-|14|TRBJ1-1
CATSRGGLNTEAFF
TGTGCCACCTCGAGGGGAGGGCTGAACACTGAAGCTTTCTTT
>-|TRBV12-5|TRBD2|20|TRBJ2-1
CASGLVDELAGGHNHNEQFF
TGTGCTAGTGGTTTGGTAGACGAACTAGCGGGGGGGCACAATCACAATGAGCAGTTCTTC
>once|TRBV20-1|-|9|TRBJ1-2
CRPQGPGTF
TGCAGGCCCCAGGGGCCGGGCACCTTC
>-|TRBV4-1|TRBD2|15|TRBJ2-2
CASSQEGGDTGELFF
TGCGCCAGCAGCCAAGAGGGGGGGGACACCGGGGAGCTGTTTTTT
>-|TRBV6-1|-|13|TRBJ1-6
CASSEYLNSPLHF
TGTGCCAGCAGTGAATATTTGAATTCACCCCTCCACTTT
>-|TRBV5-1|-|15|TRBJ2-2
CASSFPYTNTGELFF
TGCGCCAGCAGCTTTCCCTATACGAACACCGGGGAGCTGTTTTTT
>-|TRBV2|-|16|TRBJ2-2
CASSETGPALPGELLF
TGTGCCAGCAGTGAAACTGGACCTGCCTTACCCGGGGAGCTGCTTTTT
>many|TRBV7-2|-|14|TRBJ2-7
CASSLDRTSYEQYF
TGTGCCAGCAGCTTAGACAGGACCTCCTACGAGCAGTACTTC
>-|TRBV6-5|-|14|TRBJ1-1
CASSRGVLGTEAFF
TGTGCCAGCAGTCGGGGGGTCCTAGGCACTGAAGCTTTCTTT
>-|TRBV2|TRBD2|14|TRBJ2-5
CASTTSGVSETQYF
TGTGCCAGCACGACTAGCGGGGTGTCGGAGACCCAGTACTTC
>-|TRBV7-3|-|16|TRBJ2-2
CASSLGPGLNTGELFF
TGTGCCAGCAGCTTAGGTCCAGGGCTGAACACCGGGGAGCTGTTTTTT
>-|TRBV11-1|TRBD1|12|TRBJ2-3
CASRQGADTQYF
TGTGCCAGCCGACAGGGGGCAGATACGCAGTATTTT
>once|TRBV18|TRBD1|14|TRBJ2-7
CASSSSTTGDEQYF
TGTGCCAGCTCATCGAGTACAACAGGGGACGAGCAGTACTTC
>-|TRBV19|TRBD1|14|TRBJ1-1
CASRDSTLNTEAFF
TGTGCCAGCCGGGACAGCACCTTGAACACTGAAGCTTTCTTT
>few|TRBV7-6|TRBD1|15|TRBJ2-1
CASSPGTGALNEQFF
TGTGCCAGCAGCCCCGGGACAGGGGCCCTCAATGAGCAGTTCTTC
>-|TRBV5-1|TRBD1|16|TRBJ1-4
CASSNQGASTNEKLFF
TGCGCCAGCTCGAACCAGGGGGCATCTACTAATGAAAAACTGTTTTTT
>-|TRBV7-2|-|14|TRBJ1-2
CASSLAQARYGYTF
TGTGCCAGCAGCTTAGCCCAGGCCCGATATGGCTACACCTTC
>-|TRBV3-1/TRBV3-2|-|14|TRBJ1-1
CASSQDYRNTEAFF
TGTGCCAGCAGCCAAGATTACAGGAACACTGAAGCTTTCTTT
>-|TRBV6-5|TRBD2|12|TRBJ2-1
CASSLLAGAQFF
TGTGCCAGCAGCCTCCTAGCGGGGGCTCAGTTCTTC
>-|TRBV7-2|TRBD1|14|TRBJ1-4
CASSPRGLDEKLFF
TGTGCCAGCAGCCCCAGGGGGCTCGATGAAAAACTGTTTTTT
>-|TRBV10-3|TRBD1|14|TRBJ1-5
CAIQSDRADQPQHF
TGTGCCATCCAATCCGACAGGGCAGATCAGCCCCAGCATTTT
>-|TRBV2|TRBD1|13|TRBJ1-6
CASMTGRNSPLHF
TGTGCCAGCATGACAGGGAGGAATTCACCCCTCCACTTT
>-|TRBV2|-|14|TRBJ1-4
CASSEDTYNEKLFF
TGTGCCAGCAGTGAGGACACTTATAATGAAAAACTGTTTTTT
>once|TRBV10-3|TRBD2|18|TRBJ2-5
CAISARGAGGPIGETQYF
TGTGCCATCAGTGCGCGTGGAGCGGGGGGGCCAATTGGGGAGACCCAGTACTTC
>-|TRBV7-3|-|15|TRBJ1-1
CASSLLRAENTEAFF
TGTGCCAGCAGCTTATTGAGGGCGGAAAACACTGAAGCTTTCTTT
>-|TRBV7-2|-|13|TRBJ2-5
CASSSRVQETQYF
TGTGCCAGCAGCTCCCGAGTGCAAGAGACCCAGTACTTC
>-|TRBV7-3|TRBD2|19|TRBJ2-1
CASSLNPTSLAEKYNEQFF
TGTGCCAGCAGCTTAAACCCCACTTCACTAGCGGAGAAATACAATGAGCAGTTCTTC
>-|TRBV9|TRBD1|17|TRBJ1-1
CASSVEGLTGENTEAFF
TGTGCCAGCAGCGTAGAAGGCCTAACAGGGGAGAACACTGAAGCTTTCTTT
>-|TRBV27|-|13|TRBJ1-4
CASSFSGGEKLFF
TGTGCCAGCAGTTTCTCCGGGGGAGAAAAACTGTTTTTT
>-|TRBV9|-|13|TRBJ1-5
CASSGDDNQPQHF
TGTGCCAGCAGCGGAGATGACAATCAGCCCCAGCATTTT
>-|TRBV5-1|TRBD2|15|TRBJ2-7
CASSPSGGGAYEQYF
TGCGCCAGCAGCCCGTCAGGCGGGGGGGCATACGAGCAGTACTTC
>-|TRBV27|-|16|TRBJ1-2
CASSFPDSRFNYGYTF
TGTGCCAGCAGTTTCCCCGACAGCCGGTTCAACTATGGCTACACCTTC
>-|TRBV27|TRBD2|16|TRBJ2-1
CASSLSGAGIYNEQFF
TGTGCCAGCAGTTTATCGGGAGCGGGGATTTACAATGAGCAGTTCTTC
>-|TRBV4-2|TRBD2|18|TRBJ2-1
CASSQGMSGGPSYNEQFF
TGTGCCAGCAGCCAAGGTATGAGCGGGGGCCCCTCCTACAATGAGCAGTTCTTC
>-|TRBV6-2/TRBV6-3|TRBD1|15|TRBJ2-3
CASRLSDRVTDTQYF
TGTGCCAGCCGCCTTTCGGACAGGGTCACAGATACGCAGTATTTT
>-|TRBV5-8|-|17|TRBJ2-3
CASSLPPRRGPTDTQYF
TGTGCCAGCAGCTTGCCCCCCCGCCGGGGTCCCACAGATACGCAGTATTTT
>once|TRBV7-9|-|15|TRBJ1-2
CASSLAQGVSRGYTF
TGTGCCAGCAGCTTAGCACAGGGCGTGTCTCGTGGCTACACCTTC
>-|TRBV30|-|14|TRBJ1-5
CAWSVGTLVQPQHF
TGTGCCTGGAGTGTTGGGACTTTAGTACAGCCCCAGCATTTT
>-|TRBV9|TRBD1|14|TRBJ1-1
CASSATGGNTEAFF
TGTGCCAGCAGCGCGACAGGGGGGAACACTGAAGCTTTCTTT
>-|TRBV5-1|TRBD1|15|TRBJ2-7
CASSLAGTGGLVQYF
TGCGCCAGCAGCTTGGCCGGGACAGGGGGTTTAGTGCAGTACTTC
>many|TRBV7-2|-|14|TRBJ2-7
CASSPSGKAYEQYF
TGTGCCAGCAGCCCCTCAGGGAAGGCCTACGAGCAGTACTTC
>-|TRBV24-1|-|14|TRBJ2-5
CATSDSGPQETQYF
TGTGCCACCAGTGATTCAGGGCCCCAAGAGACCCAGTACTTC